This TCR beta chain is drawn from a study of cytomegalovirus exposure and HLA in healthy donors. General observations from the study: Researchers catalogued under 200 TCR beta chains as cytomegalovirus-associated. There were three CMV-associated chains whose specificity for CMV antigens was confirmed in vitro. TCR sequences were mostly rare, though some public TCRs occurred in many donors.

Measured with immunoSEQ multiplex PCR; TCRdb has only the in-frame clones, and not every one. The table shows 150,000 to 250,000 clones, with roughly 82% occurring only once. This CDR3 has 13 amino acids. Trimming stripped 9 bases from V and 2 bases from J, with 11 bases between. Germline values: CDR1 MNHEY, CDR2 SMNVEV (reference sequence). As regards this clone: Antigen specificity is unknown.

This clonotype originated in a woman under 40 in good health and CMV-seropositive. Sequenced input: PBMCs. The chain combines TRBV27 with TRBJ1-5, with D possibly TRBD1 on 5 matching bases. The CDR3 DNA follows: TGTGCCAGTGGGACTGGGGGCAATCAGCCCCAGCATTTT. Its protein product is CASGTGGNQPQHF.